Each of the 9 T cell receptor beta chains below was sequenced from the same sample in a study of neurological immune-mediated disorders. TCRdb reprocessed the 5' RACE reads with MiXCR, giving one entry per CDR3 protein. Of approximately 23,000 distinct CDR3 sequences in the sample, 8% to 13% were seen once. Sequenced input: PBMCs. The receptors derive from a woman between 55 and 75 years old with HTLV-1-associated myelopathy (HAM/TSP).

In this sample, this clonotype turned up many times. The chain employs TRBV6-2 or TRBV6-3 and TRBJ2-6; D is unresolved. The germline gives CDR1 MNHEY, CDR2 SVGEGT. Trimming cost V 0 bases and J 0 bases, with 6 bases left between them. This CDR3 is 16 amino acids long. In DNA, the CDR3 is TGTGCCAGCAGTTACTCTCTGTTCTCTGGGGCCAACGTCCTGACTTTC. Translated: CASSYSLFSGANVLTF.

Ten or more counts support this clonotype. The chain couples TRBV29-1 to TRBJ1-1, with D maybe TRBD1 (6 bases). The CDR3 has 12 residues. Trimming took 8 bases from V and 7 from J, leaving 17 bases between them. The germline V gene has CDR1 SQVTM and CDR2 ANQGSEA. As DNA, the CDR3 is TGCAGCATTCGGTCGGGGGCGAGTGAAGCTTTCTTT. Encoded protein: CSIRSGASEAFF.

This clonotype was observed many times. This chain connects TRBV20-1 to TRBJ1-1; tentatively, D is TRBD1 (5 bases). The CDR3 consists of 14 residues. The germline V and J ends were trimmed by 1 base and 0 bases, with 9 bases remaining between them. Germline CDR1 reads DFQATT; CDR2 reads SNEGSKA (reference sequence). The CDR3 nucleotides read TGCAGTGCTAGAGTGGGACGTTTGAACACTGAAGCTTTCTTT. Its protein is CSARVGRLNTEAFF.

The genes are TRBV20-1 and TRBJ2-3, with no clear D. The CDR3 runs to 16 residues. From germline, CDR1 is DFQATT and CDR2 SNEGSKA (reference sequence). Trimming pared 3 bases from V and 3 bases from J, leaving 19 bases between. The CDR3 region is CSASSQDRTETDTQYF. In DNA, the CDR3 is TGCAGTGCTAGCAGCCAGGACCGAACGGAGACAGATACGCAGTATTTT.

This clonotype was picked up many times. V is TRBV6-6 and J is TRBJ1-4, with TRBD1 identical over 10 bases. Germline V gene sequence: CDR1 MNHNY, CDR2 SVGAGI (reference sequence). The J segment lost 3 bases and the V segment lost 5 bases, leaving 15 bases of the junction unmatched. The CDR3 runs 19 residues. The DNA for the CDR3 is TGTGCCAGCAGTCTACGGACCCCGGGACAGGGGTCAGCTAATGAAAAACTGTTTTTT. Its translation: CASSLRTPGQGSANEKLFF.

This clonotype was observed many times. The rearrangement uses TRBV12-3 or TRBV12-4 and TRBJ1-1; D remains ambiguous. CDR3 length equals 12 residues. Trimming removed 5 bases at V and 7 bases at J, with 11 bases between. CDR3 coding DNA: TGTGCCAGCAGTCCCGGGGTGATTGAAGCTTTCTTT. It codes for CASSPGVIEAFF.

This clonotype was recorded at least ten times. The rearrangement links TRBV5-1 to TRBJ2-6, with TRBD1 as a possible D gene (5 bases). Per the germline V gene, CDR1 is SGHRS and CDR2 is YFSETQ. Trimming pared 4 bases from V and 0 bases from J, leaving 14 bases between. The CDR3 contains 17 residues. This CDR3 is CASSAYRGTSGANVLTF. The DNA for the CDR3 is TGCGCCAGCAGCGCATATAGGGGCACCTCTGGGGCCAACGTCCTGACTTTC.

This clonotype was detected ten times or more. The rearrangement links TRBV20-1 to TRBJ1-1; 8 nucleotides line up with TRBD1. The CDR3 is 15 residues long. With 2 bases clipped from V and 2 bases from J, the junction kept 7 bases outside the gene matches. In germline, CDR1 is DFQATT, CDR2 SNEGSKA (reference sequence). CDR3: CSARRKGQGNTEAFF. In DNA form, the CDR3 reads TGCAGTGCTAGACGCAAAGGACAGGGAAACACTGAAGCTTTCTTT.

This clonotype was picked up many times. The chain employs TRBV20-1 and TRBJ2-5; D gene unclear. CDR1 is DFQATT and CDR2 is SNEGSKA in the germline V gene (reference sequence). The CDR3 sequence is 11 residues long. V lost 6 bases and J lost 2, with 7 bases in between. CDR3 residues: CSAADQETQYF. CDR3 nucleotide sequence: TGCAGTGCGGCGGATCAAGAGACCCAGTACTTC.